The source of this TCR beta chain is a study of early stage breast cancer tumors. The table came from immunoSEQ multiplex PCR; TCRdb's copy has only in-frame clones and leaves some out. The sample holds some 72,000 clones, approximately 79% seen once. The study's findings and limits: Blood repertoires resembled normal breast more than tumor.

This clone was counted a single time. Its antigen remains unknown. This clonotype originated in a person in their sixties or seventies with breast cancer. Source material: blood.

CDR3 sequence (DNA): TGTGCCATCAGTGAACTTCCGCCTGCAAACTATGGCTACACCTTC. Its translation: CAISELPPANYGYTF. The gene calls are TRBV10-3 and TRBJ1-2; D ambiguous. The CDR3 is 15 amino acids. Germline assignment: CDR1 ENHRY and CDR2 SYGVKD. The V gene lost 3 bases and the J gene lost 2 bases, with 13 bases spanning the gap.